The T cell receptor (beta chain) described here comes from a study of OX40 agonist ivuxolimab in advanced cancers. This clone was counted between two and nine times. This CDR3 is 15 amino acids long. Per the germline V gene, CDR1 is LNHDA and CDR2 is SQIVND (reference sequence). Trimming took 6 bases from V and 6 from J; bases not matched to a gene: 10. The method was immunoSEQ multiplex PCR; TCRdb's version includes in-frame clones alone and lacks a portion of them. In the table there are some 81,000 clones, roughly 91% of which are singletons. This receptor was obtained from an adult with an advanced solid tumor such as melanoma, head and neck, liver or kidney cancer. Sequenced here: CD4+ or CD8+ T cells sorted from blood, sampled in a trial of the OX40 agonist ivuxolimab. The chain joins TRBV19 to TRBJ1-1; 10 bases fit TRBD1. The DNA of the CDR3 is TGTGCCAGTAGGGGCCGGACAGGGGGGAAGCCTGAAGCTTTCTTT. This encodes CASRGRTGGKPEAFF.